A selection of T cell receptor beta chains follows, all from one sample in a study of T cell responses to AZD1222 COVID-19 vaccine. Profiled with immunoSEQ multiplex PCR; TCRdb holds only in-frame clones, not every one. The table includes approximately 73,000 clones, 70% to 85% detected once. The source material was peripheral blood, sampled on day 0 of AZD1222 vaccination. These receptors came from an adult in good health. The CDR3 runs from the conserved cysteine through the conserved F or W. A D gene is named only where the DNA matches it firmly. The size entry is marked missing in some rows and otherwise reads once, few, many or a size class.

j_call v_call clone_size d_call cdr3_nt cdr3_aa
TRBJ2-3 TRBV5-1 - - TGCGCCAGCGGCAGGGAGCGGCCCACAGATACGCAGTATTTT CASGRERPTDTQYF
TRBJ1-2 TRBV30 once - TGTGCCTGGAGTCCGGGAACCGTCGGACAGAACTATGGCTACACCTTC CAWSPGTVGQNYGYTF
TRBJ2-5 TRBV10-1 - - TGCGCCTCCAGATCACAGAAAGAGACCCAGTACTTC CASRSQKETQYF
TRBJ2-2 TRBV9 - TRBD1 TGTGCCAGGGGACAGGCGAACACCGGGGAGCTGTTTTTT CARGQANTGELFF
TRBJ1-5 TRBV7-2 - - TGTGCCAGCAGCTTATGGCAGGGCAATCAGCCCCAGCATTTT CASSLWQGNQPQHF
TRBJ2-7 TRBV12-3/TRBV12-4 - TRBD2 TGTGCCAGCAGGGGACTAGCGGGATACGAGCAGTACTTC CASRGLAGYEQYF
TRBJ1-2 TRBV28 - - TGTGCCAGCAGTTTTTGGGGGGGCATGGACTATGGCTACACCTTC CASSFWGGMDYGYTF
TRBJ1-2 TRBV11-2 - - TGTGCCAGCAGCTCCCATTGGAGGGGGGAGTATGGCTACACCTTC CASSSHWRGEYGYTF
TRBJ1-5 TRBV7-2 many - TGTGCCAGCAGCTATCAGAATCAGCCCCAGCATTTT CASSYQNQPQHF
TRBJ2-5 TRBV12-3/TRBV12-4 - - TGTGCCAGCAGTTTCCCTCAAGAGACCCAGTACTTC CASSFPQETQYF
TRBJ1-4 TRBV30 - - TGTGCCTGGAGAGACCCCTTGTGGGGCCCAACTAATGAAAAACTGTTTTTT CAWRDPLWGPTNEKLFF
TRBJ1-2 TRBV7-8 - TRBD1 TGTGCCAGCAGCACGACCCAGGGGGGCTATGGCTACACCTTC CASSTTQGGYGYTF
TRBJ1-5 TRBV4-3 - - TGCGCCAGCAGCCAAGACAGGCGACAACCCCAGCATTTT CASSQDRRQPQHF
TRBJ2-2 TRBV5-1 - TRBD1 TGCGCCAGCAGCTCGACAGGGGGCTCCGACACCGGGGAGCTGTTTTTT CASSSTGGSDTGELFF
TRBJ2-1 TRBV6-2/TRBV6-3 once - TGTGCCAGCAGTCGGGGGCGGGTCTACAATGAGCAGTTCTTC CASSRGRVYNEQFF
TRBJ1-6 TRBV7-2 - - TGTGCCAGCAGCCCCCGGTTTAATGGGAATTCACCCCTCCACTTT CASSPRFNGNSPLHF
TRBJ1-2 TRBV5-1 - - TGCGCCAGCAGCTTGGTTGCGGGGGGCGAATATGGCTACACCTTC CASSLVAGGEYGYTF
TRBJ1-2 TRBV19 once - TGTGCCAGTAGTATATCCGGGAACTATGGCTACACCTTC CASSISGNYGYTF
TRBJ2-3 TRBV4-3 few TRBD2 TGCGCCAGCAGCCAAGCCTTTAGCGGGGGGGGCACAGATACGCAGTATTTT CASSQAFSGGGTDTQYF
TRBJ2-1 TRBV4-1 - TRBD2 TGCGCCAGCAGCCCAGCGGGAGGTGGGGGCAATGAGCAGTTCTTC CASSPAGGGGNEQFF
TRBJ1-2 TRBV11-2 few - TGTGCCAGCAGCTTAGATTCCCCCGGAGCTAACTATGGCTACACCTTC CASSLDSPGANYGYTF
TRBJ2-5 TRBV7-2 once - TGTGCCAGCAGCTCCCAAAGCCTAGCACCAGAGACCCAGTACTTC CASSSQSLAPETQYF
TRBJ1-1 TRBV12-5 - - TGTGCTAGTGGTTTGGTACTCGGAGCGGGGATGAACACTGAAGCTTTCTTT CASGLVLGAGMNTEAFF
TRBJ1-2 TRBV28 - - TGTGCCAGCAGTCATAACTATGGCTACACCTTC CASSHNYGYTF
TRBJ1-6 TRBV19 few - TGTGCCAGTAGTAGACGGCAGGGTGGGGATTCACCCCTCCACTTT CASSRRQGGDSPLHF
TRBJ1-1 TRBV6-9 - - TGTGCCAGCAGTTATCCAGGGAAAGCTTTCTTT CASSYPGKAFF
TRBJ2-7 TRBV12-5 - - TGTGCTAGTGGTTTGACCGGATACTACGAGCAGTACTTC CASGLTGYYEQYF
TRBJ1-5 TRBV5-3 - TRBD1 TGTGCCAGAAGCCCGAAAACAGGGGCTAGCAATCAGCCCCAGCATTTT CARSPKTGASNQPQHF
TRBJ2-2 TRBV6-5 once TRBD1 TGTGCCAGCAGTCAGGGGACAGTTCCCGGGGAGCTGTTTTTT CASSQGTVPGELFF
TRBJ1-3 TRBV12-3/TRBV12-4 - - TGTGCCAGCAGTCCGGGACCAGAAAGAACCATATATTTT CASSPGPERTIYF
TRBJ1-2 TRBV5-1 - TRBD1 TGCGCCAGCAGCTTGGTCCCTGGGGACAGGGTTCGCTATGGCTACACCTTC CASSLVPGDRVRYGYTF
TRBJ2-1 TRBV4-1 once - TGCGCCAGCAGCCAAGCTAGGCTAGCCGGGTACAATGAGCAGTTCTTC CASSQARLAGYNEQFF
TRBJ2-3 TRBV11-2 - TRBD2 TGTGCCAGCAGCTGGACTAGCGGGGTCACAGATACGCAGTATTTT CASSWTSGVTDTQYF
TRBJ2-1 TRBV25-1 - - TGTGCCAGCAGTGATATCGGGCAGTACCATGAGCAGTTCTTC CASSDIGQYHEQFF
TRBJ1-1 TRBV2 - - TGTGCCAGCAGTGAAACAGGGAACACTGAAGCTTTCTTT CASSETGNTEAFF
TRBJ1-1 TRBV27 few TRBD1 TGTGCCAGCAGTGGCGCAGGGGGCTTACGGACTGAAGCTTTCTTT CASSGAGGLRTEAFF
TRBJ1-1 TRBV6-6 - TRBD1 TGTGCCAGCAGCCCCCCGGGGACAGTCGGCACTGAAGCTTTCTTT CASSPPGTVGTEAFF
TRBJ1-2 TRBV27 - - TGTGCCAGCAGCCCCGGGATGGGCGGGTATGGCTACACCTTC CASSPGMGGYGYTF
TRBJ2-1 TRBV6-2/TRBV6-3 - TRBD1 TGTGCCAGCAGCTCCCTACCGGGACAGGGGGCCTTCTATGAGCAGTTCTTC CASSSLPGQGAFYEQFF
TRBJ2-1 TRBV13 - TRBD2 TGTGCCAGCAGCTCTTCCCGGACTAGCGGGAGGCAAACCTACAATGAGCAGTTCTTC CASSSSRTSGRQTYNEQFF
TRBJ1-4 TRBV3-1/TRBV3-2 - - TGTGCCAGCAGCCAATCTCTCCCGGGAACTAATGAAAAACTGTTTTTT CASSQSLPGTNEKLFF
TRBJ1-6 TRBV6-5 - - TGTGCCAGCAGTTACTCCCGGACAGAATCACCCCTCCACTTT CASSYSRTESPLHF
TRBJ2-4 TRBV7-8 - TRBD1 TGTGCCAGCAGCTTAGCGTCAGGGGGCGGCAAAAACATTCAGTACTTC CASSLASGGGKNIQYF
TRBJ2-3 TRBV7-3 few - TGTGCCAGCAGCTTAGGGACTAGCACAGATACGCAGTATTTT CASSLGTSTDTQYF
TRBJ2-7 TRBV30 once - TGTGCCATCGATCCAGGGTCCGAGCAGTACTTC CAIDPGSEQYF
TRBJ2-3 TRBV7-2 - TRBD2 TGTGCCAGCAGCTCGACCCCCTCGGCGGGGGGGACAGATACGCAGTATTTT CASSSTPSAGGTDTQYF
TRBJ2-3 TRBV12-5 - TRBD1 TGTGCTAGTGGTTTGGTGACAGGGGGCCGCACAGATACGCAGTATTTT CASGLVTGGRTDTQYF
TRBJ1-1 TRBV2 few - TGTGCCAGCAGTGGTCCCCAGAACACTGAAGCTTTCTTT CASSGPQNTEAFF
TRBJ1-3 TRBV5-6 - - TGTGCCAGCAGCGTCCCGGCGAGAAACACCATATATTTT CASSVPARNTIYF
TRBJ2-7 TRBV11-1 once - TGTGCCAGCAGCTGGGGCCCTAGCGAGGCCTACGAGCAGTACTTC CASSWGPSEAYEQYF
TRBJ2-3 TRBV7-2 - - TGTGCCAGCAGCTCTGTCGGGACTAGCACAGATACGCAGTATTTT CASSSVGTSTDTQYF
TRBJ1-2 TRBV6-5 - - TGTGCCAGCAGTCTATACTCCCAGGCGGAGTATGGCTACACCTTC CASSLYSQAEYGYTF
TRBJ2-3 TRBV9 - TRBD1 TGTGCCAGCAGCCCCCGGGACAGGGGAGGTGATACGCAGTATTTT CASSPRDRGGDTQYF
TRBJ1-1 TRBV2 - TRBD1 TGTGCCAGCAGCGGGACAGGGACTGAAGCTTTCTTT CASSGTGTEAFF
TRBJ1-5 TRBV19 - TRBD1 TGTGCCAGTAGTCCGGACAGGGGGCTGTCTGGCAATCAGCCCCAGCATTTT CASSPDRGLSGNQPQHF
TRBJ2-7 TRBV4-1 - - TGCGCCAGCAGCCAAGACGGGGCCTACGAGCAGTACTTC CASSQDGAYEQYF
TRBJ1-4 TRBV5-1 - TRBD1 TGCGCCAGCAGCTTGAGGGGGCGCAGAACTAATGAAAAACTGTTTTTT CASSLRGRRTNEKLFF
TRBJ2-1 TRBV5-4 - TRBD2 TGTGCCAGCAGCTTGACTAGCGGGAGGGCCTACAATGAGCAGTTCTTC CASSLTSGRAYNEQFF
TRBJ2-2 TRBV5-4 few TRBD2 TGTGCCAGCAGCTCGGGACTAGCGGGGCGTACCGGGGAGCTGTTTTTT CASSSGLAGRTGELFF